Listed below are T cell receptor beta chains from one sample, sequenced in a study of T cells in Graves' hyperthyroidism and ophthalmopathy. A single record per CDR3 protein comes from TCRdb applying MiXCR to the multiplex PCR reads. The sample has hundreds of thousands of distinct CDR3 sequences, 45% seen once. Sequenced: peripheral blood or thyroid tissue (not recorded which). The receptors shown here come from an adult man with Graves' disease, either hyperthyroidism or ophthalmopathy (not recorded which). Each CDR3 is given with its conserved first and last residue. The D gene is left open where the match is weak. Only some rows state a clone size, as once, few, many or a class for expanded clones.

J: TRBJ1-5; D: TRBD1; length: 17; size: -; V: TRBV20-1; CDR3: CSASLGTGSHVNQPQHF; DNA: TGCAGTGCGAGCCTCGGGACAGGGTCCCACGTGAATCAGCCCCAGCATTTT
J: TRBJ2-5; D: TRBD2; length: 16; size: -; V: TRBV20-1; CDR3: CSARDGGLAGQETQYF; DNA: TGCAGTGCTAGAGACGGGGGACTAGCGGGCCAAGAGACCCAGTACTTT
J: TRBJ2-5; D: TRBD2; length: 15; size: many; V: TRBV2; CDR3: CASSLPSGIRETQYF; DNA: TGTGCCAGCAGCCTGCCCAGCGGGATACGGGAGACCCAGTACTTC
J: TRBJ2-2; D: TRBD1; length: 17; size: -; V: TRBV2; CDR3: CASSDPRTGGTTGELFF; DNA: TGTGCCAGCAGTGATCCCCGGACAGGGGGCACGACCGGGGAGCTGTTTTTT
J: TRBJ1-6; D: -; length: 13; size: -; V: TRBV20-1; CDR3: CSARTQGDSPLHF; DNA: TGCAGTGCTAGAACCCAGGGTGATTCACCCCTCCACTTT
J: TRBJ2-5; D: -; length: 14; size: -; V: TRBV7-2; CDR3: CASSLAWAGETQYF; DNA: TGTGCCAGCAGCTTAGCGTGGGCCGGGGAGACCCAGTACTTC
J: TRBJ1-3; D: -; length: 17; size: -; V: TRBV9; CDR3: CASSVEWAAPSGNTIYF; DNA: TGTGCCAGCAGCGTAGAGTGGGCCGCACCCTCTGGAAACACCATATATTTT
J: TRBJ1-2; D: TRBD1; length: 15; size: -; V: TRBV6-5; CDR3: CASSRLTGGNYGYTF; DNA: TGTGCCAGCAGTCGTTTGACAGGGGGCAACTATGGCTACACCTTC
J: TRBJ2-2; D: TRBD2; length: 16; size: -; V: TRBV9; CDR3: CASSSESGGYTGELFF; DNA: TGTGCCAGCAGCAGTGAAAGCGGGGGGTACACCGGGGAGCTGTTTTTT
J: TRBJ2-7; D: TRBD1; length: 12; size: -; V: TRBV10-2; CDR3: CASVGTGGEQYF; DNA: TGCGCCAGCGTTGGGACAGGGGGCGAGCAGTACTTC
J: TRBJ1-4; D: TRBD1; length: 13; size: few; V: TRBV5-4; CDR3: CASRGTGQEKLFF; DNA: TGTGCCAGCAGAGGGACAGGGCAGGAAAAACTGTTTTTT
J: TRBJ2-5; D: TRBD1; length: 13; size: many; V: TRBV7-9; CDR3: CASSWGQGETQYF; DNA: TGTGCCAGCAGCTGGGGACAGGGGGAGACCCAGTACTTC
J: TRBJ1-2; D: -; length: 15; size: -; V: TRBV9; CDR3: CASSHGNRISYGYTF; DNA: TGTGCCAGCAGCCATGGTAACAGGATATCCTATGGCTACACCTTC
J: TRBJ1-1; D: -; length: 14; size: many; V: TRBV7-8; CDR3: CASSFRGAGTEAFF; DNA: TGTGCCAGCAGCTTCCGGGGGGCAGGGACTGAAGCTTTCTTT